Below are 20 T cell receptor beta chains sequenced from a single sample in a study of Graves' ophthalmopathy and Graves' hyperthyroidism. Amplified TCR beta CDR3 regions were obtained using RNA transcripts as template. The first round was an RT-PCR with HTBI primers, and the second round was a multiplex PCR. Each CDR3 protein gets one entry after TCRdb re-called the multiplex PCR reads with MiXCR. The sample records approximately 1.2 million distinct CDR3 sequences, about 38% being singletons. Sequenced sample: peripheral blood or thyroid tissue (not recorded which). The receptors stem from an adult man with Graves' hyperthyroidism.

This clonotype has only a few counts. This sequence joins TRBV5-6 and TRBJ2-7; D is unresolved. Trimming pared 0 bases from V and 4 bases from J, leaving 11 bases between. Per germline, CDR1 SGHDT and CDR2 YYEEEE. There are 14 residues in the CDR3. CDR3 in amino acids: CASSLVSFSYEQYF. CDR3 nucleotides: TGTGCCAGCAGCTTGGTTAGCTTCAGTTACGAGCAGTACTTC.

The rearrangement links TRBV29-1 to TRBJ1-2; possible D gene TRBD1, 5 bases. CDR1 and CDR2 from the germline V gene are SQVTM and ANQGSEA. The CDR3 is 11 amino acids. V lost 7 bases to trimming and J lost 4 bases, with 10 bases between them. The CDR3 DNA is TGCAGCGAGGGGAGGAGCTATGGCTACACCTTC. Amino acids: CSEGRSYGYTF.

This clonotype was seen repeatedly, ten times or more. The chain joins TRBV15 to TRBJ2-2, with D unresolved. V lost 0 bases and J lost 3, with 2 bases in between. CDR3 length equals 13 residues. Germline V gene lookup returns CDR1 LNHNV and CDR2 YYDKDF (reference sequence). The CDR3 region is CATSRDHTGELFF. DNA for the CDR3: TGTGCCACCAGCAGAGACCACACCGGGGAGCTGTTTTTT.

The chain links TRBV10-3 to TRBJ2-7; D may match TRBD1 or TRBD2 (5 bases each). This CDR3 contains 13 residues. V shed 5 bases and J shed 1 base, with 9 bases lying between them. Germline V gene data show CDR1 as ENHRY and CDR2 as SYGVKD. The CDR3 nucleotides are TGTGCCATCAGTCCGGGACCTTCCTACGAGCAGTACTTC. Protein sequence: CAISPGPSYEQYF.

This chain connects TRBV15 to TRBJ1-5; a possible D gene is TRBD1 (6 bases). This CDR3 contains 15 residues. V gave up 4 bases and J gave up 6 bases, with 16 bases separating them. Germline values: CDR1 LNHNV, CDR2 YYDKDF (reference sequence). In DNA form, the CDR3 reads TGTGCCACCAGCATGAGGCAGGGGAGGGGTCAGCCCCAGCATTTT. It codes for CATSMRQGRGQPQHF. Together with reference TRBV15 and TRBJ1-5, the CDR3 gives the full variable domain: DAMVIQNPRYQVTQFGKPVTLSCSQTLNHNVMYWYQQKSSQAPKLLFHYYDKDFNNEADTPDNFQSRRPNTSFCFLDIRSPGLGDTAMYLCATSMRQGRGQPQHFGDGTRLSIL.

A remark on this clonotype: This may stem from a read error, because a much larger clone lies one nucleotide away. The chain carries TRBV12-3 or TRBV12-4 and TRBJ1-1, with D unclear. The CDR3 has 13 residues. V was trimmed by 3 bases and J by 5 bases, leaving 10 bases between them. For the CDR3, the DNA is TGTGCCAGCAGTTTTAGTTCGACGACTGAAGCTTTCTTT. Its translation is CASSFSSTTEAFF.

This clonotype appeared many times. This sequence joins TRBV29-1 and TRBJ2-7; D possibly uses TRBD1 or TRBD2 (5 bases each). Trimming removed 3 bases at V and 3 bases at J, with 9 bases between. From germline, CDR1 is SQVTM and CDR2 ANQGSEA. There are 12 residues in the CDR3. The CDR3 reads CSVDGGNYEQYF. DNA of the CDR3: TGCAGCGTTGATGGGGGTAACTACGAGCAGTACTTC.

In nucleotides, the CDR3 is TGTGCCAGCAGCTCAAGACGGGCAGGGTCGGAAAAACTGTTTTTT. The encoded protein is CASSSRRAGSEKLFF. V is TRBV7-2 and J is TRBJ1-4; D may be TRBD1 (5 bases). Germline V CDR1 and CDR2: SGHTA, FQGNSA. Trimming pared 4 bases from V and 8 bases from J, leaving 17 bases between. The CDR3 is 15 amino acids.

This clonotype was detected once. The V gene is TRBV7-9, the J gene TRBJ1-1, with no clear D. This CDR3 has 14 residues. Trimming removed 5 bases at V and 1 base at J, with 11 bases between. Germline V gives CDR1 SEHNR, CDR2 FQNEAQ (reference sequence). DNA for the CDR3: TGTGCCAGCAGCCCGAGGGAATGGAACACTGAAGCTTTCTTT. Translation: CASSPREWNTEAFF.

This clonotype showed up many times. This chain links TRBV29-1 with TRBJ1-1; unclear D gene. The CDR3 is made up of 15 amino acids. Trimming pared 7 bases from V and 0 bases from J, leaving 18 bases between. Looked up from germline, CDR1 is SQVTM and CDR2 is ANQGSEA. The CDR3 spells CSADVGRIMNTEAFF. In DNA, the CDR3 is TGCAGCGCCGACGTCGGGCGGATCATGAACACTGAAGCTTTCTTT.

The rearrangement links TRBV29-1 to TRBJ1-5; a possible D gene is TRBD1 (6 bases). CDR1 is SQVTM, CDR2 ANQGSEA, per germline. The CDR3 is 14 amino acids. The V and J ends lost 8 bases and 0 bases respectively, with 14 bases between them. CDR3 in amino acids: CSLGGRHSNQPQHF. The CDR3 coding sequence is TGCAGCTTGGGGGGCAGACATAGCAATCAGCCCCAGCATTTT.

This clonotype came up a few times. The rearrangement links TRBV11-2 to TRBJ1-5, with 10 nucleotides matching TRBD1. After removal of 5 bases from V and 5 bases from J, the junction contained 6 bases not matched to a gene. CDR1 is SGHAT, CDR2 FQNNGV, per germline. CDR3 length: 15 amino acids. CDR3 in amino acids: CASSPRGTGDQPQHF. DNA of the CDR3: TGTGCCAGCAGCCCGAGGGGGACAGGGGATCAGCCCCAGCATTTT.

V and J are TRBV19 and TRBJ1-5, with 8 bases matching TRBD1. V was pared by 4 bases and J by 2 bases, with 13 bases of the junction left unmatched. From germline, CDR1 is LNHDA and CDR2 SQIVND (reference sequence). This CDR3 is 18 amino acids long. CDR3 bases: TGTGCCAGTAGTACGCTGCAGGGGGCCCGAGGCGGCAATCAGCCCCAGCATTTT. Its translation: CASSTLQGARGGNQPQHF.

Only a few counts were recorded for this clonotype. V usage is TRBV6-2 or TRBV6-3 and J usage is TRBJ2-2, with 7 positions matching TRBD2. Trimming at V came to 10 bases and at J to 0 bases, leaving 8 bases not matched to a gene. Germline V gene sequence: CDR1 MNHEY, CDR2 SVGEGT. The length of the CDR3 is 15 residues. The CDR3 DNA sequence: TGTGCCATCTACAGCGGGAACGCGAACACCGGGGAGCTGTTTTTT. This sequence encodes CAIYSGNANTGELFF.

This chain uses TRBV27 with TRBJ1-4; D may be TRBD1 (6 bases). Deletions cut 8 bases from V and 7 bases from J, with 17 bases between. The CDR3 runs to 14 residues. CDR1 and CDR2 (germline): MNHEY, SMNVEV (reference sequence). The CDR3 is CASREVGGGEKLFF. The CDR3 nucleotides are TGTGCCAGCCGTGAGGTGGGAGGGGGTGAAAAACTGTTTTTT.

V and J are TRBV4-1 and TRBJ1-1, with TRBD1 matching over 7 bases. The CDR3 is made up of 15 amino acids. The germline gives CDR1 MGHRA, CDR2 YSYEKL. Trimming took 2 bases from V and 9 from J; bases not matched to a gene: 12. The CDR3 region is CASSQPTGDGGKAFF. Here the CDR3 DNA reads TGCGCCAGCAGCCAACCAACAGGGGACGGCGGAAAAGCTTTCTTT.

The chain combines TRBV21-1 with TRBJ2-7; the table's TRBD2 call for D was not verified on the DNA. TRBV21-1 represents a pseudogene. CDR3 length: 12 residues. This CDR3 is CASSTGTNEQYF. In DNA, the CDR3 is TGTGCCAGCAGCACCGGGACTAATGAGCAGTACTTC.

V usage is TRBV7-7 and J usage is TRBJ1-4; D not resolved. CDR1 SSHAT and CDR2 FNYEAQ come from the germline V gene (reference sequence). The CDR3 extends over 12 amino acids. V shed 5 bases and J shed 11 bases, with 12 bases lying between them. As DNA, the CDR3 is TGTGCCAGCAGCACCGGGGTGGGGAAACTGTTTTTT. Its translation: CASSTGVGKLFF.

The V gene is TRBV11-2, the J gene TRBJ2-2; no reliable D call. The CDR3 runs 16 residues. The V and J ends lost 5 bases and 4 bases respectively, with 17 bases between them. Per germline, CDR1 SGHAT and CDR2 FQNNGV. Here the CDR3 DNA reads TGTGCCAGCAGCCCCTCAGATGAGGAATCCACCGGGGAGCTGTTTTTT. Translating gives CASSPSDEESTGELFF.

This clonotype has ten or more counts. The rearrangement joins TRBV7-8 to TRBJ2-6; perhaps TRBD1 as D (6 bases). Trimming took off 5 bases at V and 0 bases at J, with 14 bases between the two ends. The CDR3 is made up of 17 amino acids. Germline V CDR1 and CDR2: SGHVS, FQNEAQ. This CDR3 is CASSPGQTFSGANVLTF. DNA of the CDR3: TGTGCCAGCAGCCCAGGACAGACTTTCTCTGGGGCCAACGTCCTGACTTTC.